The sequence of this T cell receptor (beta chain) was determined in a study of post-analysis software for immune sequencing data (dated by TCRdb to between 2015 and 2017). For the wider study: Disease courses on record covered relapsing-remitting, secondary progressive and progressive-relapsing multiple sclerosis, though some patients had no subtype annotation. A subset of samples was prepared in parallel using single-end sample barcoding, then pooled and co-amplified after Illumina adapter ligation. The patient repertoires were compared against more than 10 previously published healthy control repertoires obtained from donors aged about 6 to 25 years. The paper's findings and limits, for the study overall: The multiple sclerosis patient group was slightly younger than the control group. Significantly lower normalized Chao1 diversity was found in multiple sclerosis patients than in controls, suggesting substantial peripheral T-cell clonal expansion. Strong co-clustering of samples prepared in the same batch was shown by direct clustering with F measure, prompting a batch-effect correction.

The library was prepared using PCR. This sample was sequenced with an Illumina HiSeq 2500. Unique molecular identifiers were incorporated into TCR beta cDNA libraries to reduce PCR and sequencing biases. Per 1 to 10 million input T cells, approximately 500,000 cDNA molecules were obtained, such that each molecule approximated one T cell. The patient libraries were prepared and sequenced with the same protocol used for the earlier healthy control dataset. Samples belonging to the same batch were prepared together, multiplexed and sequenced on a shared HiSeq lane. Concerning the study's data processing: Raw barcoded reads were processed with MIGEC, and single-read molecular identifier groups were discarded before consensus assembly and CDR3 extraction. Clonotype tables were post-analysed with VDJtools, normalizing diversity by down-sampling all datasets to the smallest sample size. To correct batch-related cross-sample contamination, repertoire overlap clustering matched CDR3 amino acid sequences but not nucleotide sequences. Using fastp trimming at Q25 and MiXCR clonotype assembly, TCRdb reanalyzed the public sequencing data and kept in-frame beta chains. When rows share a CDR3 protein, they turn into one entry using the most common DNA and genes. The V and J calls here are based on TCRdb, not the publication. The sample contains roughly 580,000 distinct CDR3 sequences, roughly 47% of them found a single time. The ten largest clones take up around 1.7% of the sample.

TCR beta repertoires were profiled from peripheral blood of over 10 young patients with multiple sclerosis to demonstrate the VDJtools post-analysis software. Multiple sclerosis patients were children and adolescents aged about 6 to 15 years. This clonotype was seen a few times. What this receptor recognizes is not known. No quality values exist for individual bases; no much larger clone is one base distant. The sequencing sample was made of blood. This receptor was obtained from a girl aged 5 to 17 with multiple sclerosis.

The sequence in DNA is TGTGCCACCAGTGACCGTAGCGGGATTACCTACAATGAGCAGTTCTTC. It translates as CATSDRSGITYNEQFF. This sequence uses TRBV24-1 and TRBJ2-1, and 8 junctional nucleotides match TRBD2. Reading from cysteine to phenylalanine, the CDR3 counts 16 amino acids. Only the CDR3 DNA is retained, 48 bases long and in frame from the first base. The germline V gene encodes CDR1 KGHDR and CDR2 SFDVKD. At the junction V is shortened by 4 bases and J by 2 bases; bases outside the gene matches: 6.